This T cell receptor (beta chain) was captured in a study of regulatory and conventional T cells in RAG deficiency. Produced via immunoSEQ multiplex PCR; TCRdb's table is partial and in-frame only. The repertoire has approximately 12,000 clones, 85% to 95% of them found once; the top ten carry approximately 1%. For this clone: Its antigen is currently unknown.

The germline gives CDR1 MNHEY, CDR2 SVGAGI. This CDR3 is 12 amino acids long. V was cut by 5 bases and J by 3 bases, with 8 bases left in between. Whole-study findings and limits: Patient subsets had shorter CDR3s; Omenn Treg-Tconv overlap exceeded 75%.

Blood CD4+ CD25-low CD127-high conventional T cells supplied the genomic DNA template. A further study also used this sample, focusing on regulatory T cells. That work states: Primers: 52 TRBV forward and 13 TRBJ reverse.

Material for sequencing was CD4+ effector T cells sorted from blood. This TCR came from a human donor in good health. The genes are TRBV6-5 and TRBJ2-7, with D maybe TRBD2 (6 bases). Here the CDR3 DNA reads TGTGCCAGCAGTAGCGGGCTCTACGAGCAGTACTTC. This gives the protein CASSSGLYEQYF.